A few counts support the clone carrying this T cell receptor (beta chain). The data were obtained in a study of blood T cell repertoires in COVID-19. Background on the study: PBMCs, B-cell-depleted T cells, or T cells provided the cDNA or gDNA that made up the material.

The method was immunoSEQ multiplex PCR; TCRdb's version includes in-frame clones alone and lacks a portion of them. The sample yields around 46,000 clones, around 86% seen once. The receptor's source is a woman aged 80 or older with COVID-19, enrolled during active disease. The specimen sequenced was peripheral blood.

As DNA, the CDR3 is TGTGCCAGCAGTTTATATAGCGGGAGCACAGATACGCAGTATTTT. Protein sequence: CASSLYSGSTDTQYF. J is TRBJ2-3 and V is TRBV27; TRBD2 matches at 7 bases. Trimming cost V 1 base and J 0 bases; bases outside gene matches: 1. Germline values: CDR1 MNHEY, CDR2 SMNVEV (reference sequence). This CDR3 has 15 amino acids.